This T cell receptor beta chain stems from a study of blood T cell repertoires in COVID-19. The germline CDR1 and CDR2 sequences are SEHNR and FQNEAQ (reference sequence). The ends were cut back, 1 base at V and 7 bases at J, with 8 bases in the middle. The CDR3 consists of 12 residues. Repertoires were generated with immunoSEQ multiplex PCR, while TCRdb's copy carries only in-frame clones and drops some. The sample consists of over 85,000 clones, over 75% of them appearing once. The sequencing input was peripheral blood. The rearrangement joins TRBV7-9 to TRBJ2-7; no reliable D call. This receptor was identified in a woman older than 75 with active or convalescent COVID-19. The CDR3 DNA follows: TGTGCCAGCAGCTTAGTTCGCCGGGAGCAGTACTTC. It is translated as CASSLVRREQYF.